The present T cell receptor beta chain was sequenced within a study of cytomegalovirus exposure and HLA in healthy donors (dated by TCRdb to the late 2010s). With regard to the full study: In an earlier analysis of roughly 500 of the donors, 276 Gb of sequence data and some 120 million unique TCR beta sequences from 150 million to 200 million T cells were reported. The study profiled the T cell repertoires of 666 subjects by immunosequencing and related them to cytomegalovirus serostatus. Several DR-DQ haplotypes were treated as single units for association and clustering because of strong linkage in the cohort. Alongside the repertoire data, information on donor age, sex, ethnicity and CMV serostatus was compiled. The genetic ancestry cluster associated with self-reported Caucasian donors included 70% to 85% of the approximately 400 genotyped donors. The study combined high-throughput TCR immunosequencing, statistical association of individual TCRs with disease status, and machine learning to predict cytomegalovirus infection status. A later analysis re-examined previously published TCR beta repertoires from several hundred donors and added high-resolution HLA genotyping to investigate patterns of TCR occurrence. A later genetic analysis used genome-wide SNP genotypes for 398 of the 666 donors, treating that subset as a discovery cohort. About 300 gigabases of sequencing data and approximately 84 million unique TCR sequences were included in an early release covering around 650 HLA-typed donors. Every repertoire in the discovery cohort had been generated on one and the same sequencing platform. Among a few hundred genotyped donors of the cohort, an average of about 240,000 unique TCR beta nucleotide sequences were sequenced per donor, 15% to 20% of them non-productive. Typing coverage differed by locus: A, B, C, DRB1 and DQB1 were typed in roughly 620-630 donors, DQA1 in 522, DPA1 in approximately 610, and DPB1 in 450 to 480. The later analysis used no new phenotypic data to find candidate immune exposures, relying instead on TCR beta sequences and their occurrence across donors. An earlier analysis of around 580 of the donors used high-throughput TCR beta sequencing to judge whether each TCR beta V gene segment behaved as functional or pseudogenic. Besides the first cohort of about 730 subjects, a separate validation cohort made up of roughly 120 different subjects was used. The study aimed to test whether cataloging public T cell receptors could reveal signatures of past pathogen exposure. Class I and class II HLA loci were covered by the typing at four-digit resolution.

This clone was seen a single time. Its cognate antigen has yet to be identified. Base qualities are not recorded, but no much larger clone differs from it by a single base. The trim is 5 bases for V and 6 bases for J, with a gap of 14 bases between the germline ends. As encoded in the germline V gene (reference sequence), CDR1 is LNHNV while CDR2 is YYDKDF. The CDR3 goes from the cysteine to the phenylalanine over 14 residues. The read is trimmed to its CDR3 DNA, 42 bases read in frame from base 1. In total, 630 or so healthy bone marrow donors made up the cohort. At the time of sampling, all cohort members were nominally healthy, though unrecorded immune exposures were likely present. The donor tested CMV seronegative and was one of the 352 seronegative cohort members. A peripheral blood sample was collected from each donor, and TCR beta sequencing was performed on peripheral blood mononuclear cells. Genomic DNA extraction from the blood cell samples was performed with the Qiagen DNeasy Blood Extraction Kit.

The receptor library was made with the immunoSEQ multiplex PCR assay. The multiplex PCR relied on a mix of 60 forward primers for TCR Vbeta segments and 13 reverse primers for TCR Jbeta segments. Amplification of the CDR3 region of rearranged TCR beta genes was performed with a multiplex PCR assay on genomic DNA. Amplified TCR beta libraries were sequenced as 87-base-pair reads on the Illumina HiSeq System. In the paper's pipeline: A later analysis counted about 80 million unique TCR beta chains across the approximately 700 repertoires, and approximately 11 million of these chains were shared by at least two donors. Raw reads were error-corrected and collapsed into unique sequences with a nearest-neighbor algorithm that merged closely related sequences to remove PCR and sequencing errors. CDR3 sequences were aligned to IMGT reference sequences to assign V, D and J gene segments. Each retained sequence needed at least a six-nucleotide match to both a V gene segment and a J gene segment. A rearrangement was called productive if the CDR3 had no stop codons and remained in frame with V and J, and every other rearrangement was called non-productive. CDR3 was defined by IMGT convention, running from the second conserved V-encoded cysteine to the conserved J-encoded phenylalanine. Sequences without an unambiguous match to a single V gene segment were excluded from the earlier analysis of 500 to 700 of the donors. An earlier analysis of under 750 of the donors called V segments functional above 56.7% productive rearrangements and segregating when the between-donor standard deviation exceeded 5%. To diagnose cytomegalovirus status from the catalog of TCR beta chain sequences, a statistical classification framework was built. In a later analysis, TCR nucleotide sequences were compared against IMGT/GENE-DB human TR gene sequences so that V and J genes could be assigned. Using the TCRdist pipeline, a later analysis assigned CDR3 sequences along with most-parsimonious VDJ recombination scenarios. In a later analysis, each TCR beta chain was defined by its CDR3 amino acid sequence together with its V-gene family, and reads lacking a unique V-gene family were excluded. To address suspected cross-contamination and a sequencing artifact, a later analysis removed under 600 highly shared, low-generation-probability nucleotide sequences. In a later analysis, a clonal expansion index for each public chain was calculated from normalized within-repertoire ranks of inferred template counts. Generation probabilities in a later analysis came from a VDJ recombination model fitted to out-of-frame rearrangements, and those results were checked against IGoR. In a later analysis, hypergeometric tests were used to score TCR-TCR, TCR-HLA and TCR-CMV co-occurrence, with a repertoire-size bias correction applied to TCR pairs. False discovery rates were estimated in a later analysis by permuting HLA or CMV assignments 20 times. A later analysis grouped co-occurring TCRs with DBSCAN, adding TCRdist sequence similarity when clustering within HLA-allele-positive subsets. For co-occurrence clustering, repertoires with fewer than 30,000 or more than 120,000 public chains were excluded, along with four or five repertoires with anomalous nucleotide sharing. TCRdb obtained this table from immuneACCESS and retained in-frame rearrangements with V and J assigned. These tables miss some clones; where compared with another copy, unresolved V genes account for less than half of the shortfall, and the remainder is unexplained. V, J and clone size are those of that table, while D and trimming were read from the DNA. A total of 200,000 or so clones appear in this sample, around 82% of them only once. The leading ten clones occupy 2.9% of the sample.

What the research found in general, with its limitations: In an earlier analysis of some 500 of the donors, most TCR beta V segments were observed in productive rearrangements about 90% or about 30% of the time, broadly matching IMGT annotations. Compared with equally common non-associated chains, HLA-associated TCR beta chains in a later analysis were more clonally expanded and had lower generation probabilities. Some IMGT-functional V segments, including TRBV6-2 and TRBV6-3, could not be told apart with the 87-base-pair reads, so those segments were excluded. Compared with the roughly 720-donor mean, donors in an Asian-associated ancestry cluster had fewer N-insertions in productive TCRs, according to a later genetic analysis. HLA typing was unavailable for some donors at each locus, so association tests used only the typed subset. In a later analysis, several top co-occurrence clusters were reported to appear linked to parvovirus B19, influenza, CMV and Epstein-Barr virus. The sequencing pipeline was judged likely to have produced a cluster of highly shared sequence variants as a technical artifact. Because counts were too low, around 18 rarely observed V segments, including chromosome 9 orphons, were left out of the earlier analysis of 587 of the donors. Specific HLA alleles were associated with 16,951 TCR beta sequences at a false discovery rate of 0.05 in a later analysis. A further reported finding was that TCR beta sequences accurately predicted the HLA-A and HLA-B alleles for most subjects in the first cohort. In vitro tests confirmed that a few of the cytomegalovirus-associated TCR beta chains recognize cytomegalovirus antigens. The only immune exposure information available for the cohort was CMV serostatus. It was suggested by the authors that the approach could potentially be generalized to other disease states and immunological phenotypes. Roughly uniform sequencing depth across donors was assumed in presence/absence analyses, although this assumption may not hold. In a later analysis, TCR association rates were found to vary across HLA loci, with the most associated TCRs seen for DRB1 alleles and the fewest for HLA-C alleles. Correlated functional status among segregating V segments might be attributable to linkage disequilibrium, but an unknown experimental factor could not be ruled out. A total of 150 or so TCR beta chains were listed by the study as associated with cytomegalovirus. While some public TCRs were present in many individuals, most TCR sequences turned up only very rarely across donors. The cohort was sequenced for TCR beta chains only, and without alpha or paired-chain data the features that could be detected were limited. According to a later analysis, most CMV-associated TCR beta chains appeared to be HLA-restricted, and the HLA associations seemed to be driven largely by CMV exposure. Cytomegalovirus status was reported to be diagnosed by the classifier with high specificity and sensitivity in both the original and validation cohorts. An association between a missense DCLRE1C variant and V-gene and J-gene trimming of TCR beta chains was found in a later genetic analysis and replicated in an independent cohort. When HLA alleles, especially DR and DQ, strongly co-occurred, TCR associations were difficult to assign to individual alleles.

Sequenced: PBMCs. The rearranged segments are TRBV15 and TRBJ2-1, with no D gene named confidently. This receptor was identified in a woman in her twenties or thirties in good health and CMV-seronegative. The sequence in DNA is TGTGCCACCAGCGACGGGTATTCGGGCAATGAGCAGTTCTTC. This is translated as CATSDGYSGNEQFF.